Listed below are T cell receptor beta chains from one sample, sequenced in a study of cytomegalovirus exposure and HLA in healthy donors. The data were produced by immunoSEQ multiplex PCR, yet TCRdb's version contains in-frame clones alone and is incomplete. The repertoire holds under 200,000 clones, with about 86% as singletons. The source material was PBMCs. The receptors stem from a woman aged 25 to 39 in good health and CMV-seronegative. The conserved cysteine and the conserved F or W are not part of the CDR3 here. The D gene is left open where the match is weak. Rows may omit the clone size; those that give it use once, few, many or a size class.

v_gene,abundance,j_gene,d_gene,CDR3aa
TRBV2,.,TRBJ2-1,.,ASSDGLAASSYNEQF
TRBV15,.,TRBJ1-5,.,ATQPGGSNQPQH
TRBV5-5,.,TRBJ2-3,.,ASSSRQIYLTDTQY
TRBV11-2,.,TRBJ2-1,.,ASSWAGQYNEQF
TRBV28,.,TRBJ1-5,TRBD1,ASSTGGSRQPQH
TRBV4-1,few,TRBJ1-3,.,ASSQDRLYRPTGNTIY
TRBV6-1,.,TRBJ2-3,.,ASSEGLASDTQY
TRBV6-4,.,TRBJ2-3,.,ASSRRTDTQY
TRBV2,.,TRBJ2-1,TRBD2,ASSGHGRAGVPNEQF
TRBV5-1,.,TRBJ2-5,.,ASSLTGSGETQY
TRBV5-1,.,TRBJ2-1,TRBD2,ASSLGLAGGGEQF
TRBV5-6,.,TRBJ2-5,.,ASSFLRETQY
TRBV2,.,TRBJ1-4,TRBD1,ASSQTGGDEKLF
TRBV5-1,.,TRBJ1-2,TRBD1,ASSLRDRGTDGYT
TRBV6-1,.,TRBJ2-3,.,ASSDRPGQDTQY
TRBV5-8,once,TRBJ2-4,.,ASSRLGRTKNIQY
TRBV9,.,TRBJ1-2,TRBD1,ASSAQTGQVLSYT